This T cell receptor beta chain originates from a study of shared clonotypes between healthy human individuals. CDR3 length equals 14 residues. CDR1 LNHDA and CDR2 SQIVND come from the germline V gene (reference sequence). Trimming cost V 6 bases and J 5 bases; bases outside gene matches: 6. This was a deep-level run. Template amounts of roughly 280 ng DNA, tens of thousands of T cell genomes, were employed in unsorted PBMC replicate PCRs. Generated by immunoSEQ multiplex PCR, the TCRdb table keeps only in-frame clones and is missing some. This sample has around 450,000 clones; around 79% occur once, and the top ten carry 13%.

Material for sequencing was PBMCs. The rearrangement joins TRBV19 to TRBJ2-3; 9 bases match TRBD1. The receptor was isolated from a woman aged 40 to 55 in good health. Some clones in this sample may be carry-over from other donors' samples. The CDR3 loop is CASSYDRGEDTQYF. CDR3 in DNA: TGTGCCAGTAGCTACGACAGGGGGGAAGATACGCAGTATTTT.